The rows below give T cell receptor beta chains drawn from one sample of a study of shared clonotypes between healthy human individuals. The table came from immunoSEQ multiplex PCR; TCRdb's copy has only in-frame clones and leaves some out. The sample consists of 2 million to 3 million clones, 90% to 95% of them appearing once. Material: naive CD4+ T cells from PBMCs. The receptors stem from a man aged 18 to 30 in good health. Some clones in this sample may be carry-over from other donors' samples. Each CDR3 is given with its conserved first and last residue. A D gene is named only where the DNA matches it firmly.

v_gene: TRBV5-4; j_gene: TRBJ1-5; d_gene: TRBD1; CDR3aa: CASSTGGGEGSNQPQHF
v_gene: TRBV18; j_gene: TRBJ2-7; d_gene: TRBD2; CDR3aa: CASSPTLAGAVYEQYF
v_gene: TRBV5-1; j_gene: TRBJ2-3; d_gene: NA; CDR3aa: CASSLNTWDLGTDTQYF
v_gene: TRBV9; j_gene: TRBJ1-2; d_gene: TRBD1; CDR3aa: CASSGRGQGAGGYTF
v_gene: TRBV9; j_gene: TRBJ1-5; d_gene: TRBD1; CDR3aa: CASSPGQGVRGNQPQHF
v_gene: TRBV7-2; j_gene: TRBJ2-1; d_gene: NA; CDR3aa: CASSLDTGRYNEQFF
v_gene: TRBV27; j_gene: TRBJ2-1; d_gene: TRBD2; CDR3aa: CASRGAGGSYNEQFF
v_gene: TRBV28; j_gene: TRBJ1-3; d_gene: NA; CDR3aa: CASRRSGPRSGNTIYF
v_gene: TRBV28; j_gene: TRBJ1-2; d_gene: TRBD1; CDR3aa: CASRPTGGGWGYTF
v_gene: TRBV7-2; j_gene: TRBJ2-2; d_gene: NA; CDR3aa: CASSLGVSPPGDLFF
v_gene: TRBV4-1; j_gene: TRBJ1-3; d_gene: NA; CDR3aa: CASSHEREGVGNTIYF
v_gene: TRBV28; j_gene: TRBJ1-2; d_gene: NA; CDR3aa: CASSLGPAYGYTF
v_gene: TRBV5-1; j_gene: TRBJ2-6; d_gene: NA; CDR3aa: CASSLGWRDTPGANVLTF
v_gene: TRBV27; j_gene: TRBJ2-2; d_gene: TRBD1; CDR3aa: CASTRRKGQGAGELFF
v_gene: TRBV7-9; j_gene: TRBJ2-2; d_gene: TRBD1; CDR3aa: CASSLLTGAGELFF
v_gene: TRBV7-2; j_gene: TRBJ2-4; d_gene: NA; CDR3aa: CASSLVGGLPGIQYF
v_gene: TRBV15; j_gene: TRBJ2-7; d_gene: NA; CDR3aa: CATSRDRSPTLVF
v_gene: TRBV28; j_gene: TRBJ2-1; d_gene: NA; CDR3aa: CASSLPRQSYNEQFF
v_gene: TRBV9; j_gene: TRBJ2-5; d_gene: NA; CDR3aa: CASSVGGTFLETQYF
v_gene: TRBV27; j_gene: TRBJ2-3; d_gene: NA; CDR3aa: CATGGPVSISTQYF
v_gene: TRBV28; j_gene: TRBJ2-7; d_gene: TRBD1; CDR3aa: CASSFGDRDNEQYF
v_gene: TRBV7-2; j_gene: TRBJ1-5; d_gene: TRBD1; CDR3aa: CASSPTGTGHSNQPQHF
v_gene: TRBV9; j_gene: TRBJ2-6; d_gene: NA; CDR3aa: CASSPRWGGANVLTF
v_gene: TRBV5-4; j_gene: TRBJ2-1; d_gene: NA; CDR3aa: CASSLGVNEQFF
v_gene: TRBV4-2; j_gene: TRBJ2-3; d_gene: NA; CDR3aa: CASSPQGKRGGGTQYF
v_gene: TRBV6-1; j_gene: TRBJ2-6; d_gene: NA; CDR3aa: CASSEGWGAPSGANVLTF
v_gene: TRBV6-5; j_gene: TRBJ2-5; d_gene: NA; CDR3aa: CASSYPGLKETQYF
v_gene: TRBV28; j_gene: TRBJ1-1; d_gene: TRBD1; CDR3aa: CASSRQGNTEAFF
v_gene: TRBV15; j_gene: TRBJ2-1; d_gene: TRBD1; CDR3aa: CATSRGGQAYEQFF
v_gene: TRBV7-9; j_gene: TRBJ1-1; d_gene: TRBD1; CDR3aa: CASSFQGAEAFF
v_gene: TRBV19; j_gene: TRBJ2-5; d_gene: NA; CDR3aa: CASSLSVSLTGDQETQYF
v_gene: TRBV7-6; j_gene: TRBJ2-3; d_gene: TRBD2; CDR3aa: CASSLPDSRLKLAGGTDTQYF
v_gene: TRBV19; j_gene: TRBJ2-3; d_gene: NA; CDR3aa: CATQGSYAWTDTQYF
v_gene: TRBV6-5; j_gene: TRBJ2-2; d_gene: TRBD1; CDR3aa: CASTRTGSTGELFF
v_gene: TRBV5-1; j_gene: TRBJ2-7; d_gene: NA; CDR3aa: CASSLDGWETNEQYF
v_gene: TRBV5-5; j_gene: TRBJ1-2; d_gene: NA; CDR3aa: CASSSDTLYGYTF
v_gene: TRBV29-1; j_gene: TRBJ2-7; d_gene: NA; CDR3aa: CSVRKGFDSYYEQYF
v_gene: TRBV7-6; j_gene: TRBJ1-1; d_gene: NA; CDR3aa: CASSLMTRDTHTEAFF
v_gene: TRBV5-4; j_gene: TRBJ2-7; d_gene: TRBD2; CDR3aa: CASSLGGLAGSPYEQYF
v_gene: TRBV7-3; j_gene: TRBJ1-3; d_gene: NA; CDR3aa: CASSYDSSSGNTIYF
v_gene: TRBV28; j_gene: TRBJ2-1; d_gene: NA; CDR3aa: CASSFGRRAYNEQFF
v_gene: TRBV5-1; j_gene: TRBJ1-2; d_gene: NA; CDR3aa: CASSSGPGRAGYGYTF
v_gene: TRBV2; j_gene: TRBJ2-7; d_gene: NA; CDR3aa: CASKVGTLTYYEQYF
v_gene: TRBV6-1; j_gene: TRBJ1-2; d_gene: NA; CDR3aa: CASSRSDYGYTF
v_gene: TRBV6-1; j_gene: TRBJ1-4; d_gene: NA; CDR3aa: CASSAGQNWNGEKLFF
v_gene: TRBV7-9; j_gene: TRBJ2-7; d_gene: NA; CDR3aa: CASSFAHEQYF
v_gene: TRBV10-2; j_gene: TRBJ2-1; d_gene: TRBD2; CDR3aa: CASSAASGRNEQFF
v_gene: TRBV27; j_gene: TRBJ1-1; d_gene: NA; CDR3aa: CASSSRTAATAFTEAFF
v_gene: TRBV19; j_gene: TRBJ2-1; d_gene: NA; CDR3aa: CASSYQGGYNEQFF
v_gene: TRBV14; j_gene: TRBJ2-1; d_gene: NA; CDR3aa: CASSLNGVHSYNEQFF
v_gene: TRBV11-2; j_gene: TRBJ2-5; d_gene: NA; CDR3aa: CASSFQPVSQETQYF
v_gene: TRBV7-2; j_gene: TRBJ1-5; d_gene: NA; CDR3aa: CASSLGLSNQPQHF
v_gene: TRBV20-1; j_gene: TRBJ1-1; d_gene: NA; CDR3aa: CSAMPGTEAFF
v_gene: TRBV7-2; j_gene: TRBJ2-3; d_gene: TRBD2; CDR3aa: CASSFRLAGVFTDTQYF
v_gene: TRBV15; j_gene: TRBJ2-3; d_gene: NA; CDR3aa: CATSRGSSPQSTQYF
v_gene: TRBV7-9; j_gene: TRBJ2-5; d_gene: TRBD1; CDR3aa: CASSLGKRTGLETQYF
v_gene: TRBV27; j_gene: TRBJ2-7; d_gene: NA; CDR3aa: CASSFERGRDEQYF